Below, 28 T cell receptor beta chains from the same sample are listed, as sequenced in a study of T cell clones after liver transplantation. Repertoires were generated with immunoSEQ multiplex PCR, while TCRdb's copy carries only in-frame clones and drops some. The sample lists tens of thousands of clones; about 84% were seen once. The specimen comprised CD4+ T cells from blood, sampled 46 months after liver transplant. These receptors were obtained from a human patient who received a liver transplant. Some T cells may originate from the graft donor.

The V and J genes are TRBV7-2 and TRBJ2-3; D assignment may be TRBD1 or TRBD2 (5 bases each). Germline V CDR1 and CDR2: SGHTA, FQGNSA. This CDR3 has 16 amino acids. Trimming stripped 8 bases from V and 0 bases from J, with 18 bases between. CDR3 loop: CASAQAGTRSTDTQYF. In DNA, the CDR3 is TGTGCCAGCGCCCAAGCCGGGACCCGGAGCACAGATACGCAGTATTTT.

CDR3 nucleotide sequence: TGTGCCAGCAGCGCCGACAGGGGGCGGGTGCAGTTCTTC. It is translated as CASSADRGRVQFF. The V call is TRBV2, the J call TRBJ2-1; 10 positions agree with TRBD1. The V gene end was trimmed by 6 bases and the J gene end by 12 bases; junction bases not matched to a gene: 8. Germline-derived CDR1 and CDR2 are SNHLY and FYNNEI. The length of the CDR3 is 13 residues.

The chain couples TRBV2 to TRBJ1-1; D is ambiguous. The CDR3 has 14 amino acids. Trimming removed 5 bases from V and 1 base from J, with 11 bases in between. CDR1 is SNHLY and CDR2 is FYNNEI in the germline V gene. CDR3 nucleotide sequence: TGTGCCAGCAGTTGGGGAGTAACGAACACTGAAGCTTTCTTT. It codes for CASSWGVTNTEAFF.

CDR3 in DNA: TGTGCCAGCAGTCACCGGGACAGGGGGCCGCAAGCTTTCTTT. Residues: CASSHRDRGPQAFF. The rearrangement links TRBV6-5 to TRBJ1-1; TRBD1 matches at 12 bases. The CDR3 extends over 14 amino acids. Germline V lookup: CDR1 MNHEY, CDR2 SVGAGI. The V segment lost 5 bases and the J segment 9 bases; nucleotides outside the gene matches: 7.

This sequence joins TRBV7-8 and TRBJ2-7, with 8 bases identical to TRBD1. The germline V gene encodes CDR1 SGHVS and CDR2 FQNEAQ. V dropped 4 bases and J dropped 5; count of bases not matched to a gene: 19. The length of the CDR3 is 18 residues. The CDR3 nucleotides are TGTGCCAGCAGCTCCTGGACAGGGTTGTTAGGGAATCTCCACGAGCAGTACTTC. The encoded protein is CASSSWTGLLGNLHEQYF.

V is TRBV6-1 and J is TRBJ2-7; possible D gene TRBD2, 6 bases. V was pared by 6 bases and J by 7 bases, with 19 bases between. Germline lookup yields CDR1 MNHNS and CDR2 SASEGT. This CDR3 comprises 14 residues. CDR3 loop: CASSPGGARKEQYF. The CDR3 nucleotides are TGTGCCAGCAGCCCCGGAGGGGCGAGAAAAGAGCAGTACTTC.

V gene TRBV7-9 combines with J gene TRBJ1-1, with a weak D call TRBD1 (6 bases). The length of the CDR3 is 13 residues. The V gene lost 3 bases and the J gene lost 3 bases, with 8 bases spanning the gap. Germline lookup yields CDR1 SEHNR and CDR2 FQNEAQ (reference sequence). CDR3 DNA: TGTGCCAGCAGCTTTACAGGGTACACTGAAGCTTTCTTT. Residues: CASSFTGYTEAFF.

The J gene is TRBJ1-2, the V gene TRBV28; 8 nucleotides agree with TRBD1. The V and J ends lost 7 bases and 8 bases, in that order; junction bases with no gene match: 12. Germline-derived CDR1 and CDR2 are MDHEN and SYDVKM. This CDR3 region has 14 residues. The CDR3, as DNA: TGTGCCAGCACCTTAGACAGGGGATTAGGAGGCTACACCTTC. Encoded protein: CASTLDRGLGGYTF.

The chain couples TRBV18 to TRBJ2-1; 7 positions agree with TRBD1. From germline, CDR1 is KGHSH and CDR2 LQKENI. The CDR3 sequence is 16 residues long. The J segment lost 4 bases and the V segment lost 1 base, leaving 7 bases of the junction unmatched. CDR3 loop: CASSPRFGQDYNEQFF. Written as DNA, the CDR3 is TGTGCCAGCTCACCACGATTCGGACAGGATTACAATGAGCAGTTCTTC.

This chain connects TRBV5-1 to TRBJ2-1, with 11 bases identical to TRBD2. The ends lost 2 bases at V and 9 bases at J; junction bases unmatched: 1. CDR1 and CDR2 (germline): SGHRS, YFSETQ. There are 13 residues in the CDR3. As DNA, the CDR3 is TGCGCCAGCAGCTTCCTAGCGGGAGGTGAGCAGTTCTTC. It encodes CASSFLAGGEQFF.

About this clone: A read error may account for a junction end that differs from germline. The chain combines TRBV6-1 with TRBJ2-5; D gene ambiguous. From germline, CDR1 is MNHNS and CDR2 SASEGT. CDR3 length: 12 residues. The CDR3 loop reads CASRIRQGTQYF. The CDR3, as DNA: TGTGCCAGCAGAATACGTCAAGGGACCCAGTACTTC.

The chain's CDR3 is CASSRDSQSSGANVLTF. The DNA for the CDR3 is TGCGCCAGCAGCAGGGACTCGCAGAGCTCTGGGGCCAACGTCCTGACTTTC. This chain joins TRBV5-1 and TRBJ2-6; weak D call: TRBD2 (6 bases). Trimming took 4 bases from V and 0 from J, leaving 14 bases between them. Germline V gives CDR1 SGHRS, CDR2 YFSETQ. There are 17 residues in the CDR3.

The genes are TRBV6-4 and TRBJ2-3, with D unresolved. Trimming pared 6 bases from V and 2 bases from J, leaving 12 bases between. Germline V gene sequence: CDR1 MRHNA, CDR2 SNTAGT. There are 14 residues in the CDR3. The CDR3 DNA is TGTGCCAGCAGGGAGTCGGCAGCCACAGATACGCAGTATTTT. It is translated as CASRESAATDTQYF.

The chain links TRBV5-1 to TRBJ2-1, with TRBD2 matching 7 bases. Germline CDR1 is SGHRS and CDR2 is YFSETQ. The CDR3 contains 15 residues. Germline trimming cut 0 bases from V and 8 bases from J; bases unmatched to any gene: 8. CDR3 protein: CASSLAGGSGYEQFF. DNA for the CDR3: TGCGCCAGCAGCTTGGCGGGAGGCTCGGGCTATGAGCAGTTCTTC.

Note on this clone: No DNA is shown, since the ends of the CDR3 on it are uncertain; the CDR3 is the one TCRdb lists. The chain couples TRBV19 to TRBJ1-2; whether TRBD1, the table's D call, matches the DNA was not checked. Ends included, the CDR3 has 14 residues. Per the germline V gene, CDR1 is LNHDA and CDR2 is SQIVND (reference sequence). The CDR3 region is CASSTSGRGWGYTF.

The rearrangement links TRBV6-6 to TRBJ1-1; a possible D gene is TRBD1 (6 bases). The CDR3 runs to 14 residues. Deletions cut 6 bases from V and 7 bases from J, with 18 bases between. The germline CDR1 and CDR2 sequences are MNHNY and SVGAGI (reference sequence). DNA of the CDR3: TGTGCCAGCAGCCGAAACAGGGTGGGAAGTGAAGCTTTCTTT. Its translation is CASSRNRVGSEAFF.

V usage is TRBV5-1 and J usage is TRBJ2-3, with D maybe TRBD2 (6 bases). This CDR3 has 13 amino acids. Per the germline V gene, CDR1 is SGHRS and CDR2 is YFSETQ. The V end was cut by 7 bases, the J end by 0 bases, with 9 bases between. The CDR3, as DNA: TGCGCCAGCGGGACTCTAAGCACAGATACGCAGTATTTT. It yields the protein CASGTLSTDTQYF.

V and J are TRBV7-9 and TRBJ2-1; D ambiguous. The germline V gene has CDR1 SEHNR and CDR2 FQNEAQ (reference sequence). Trimming left V 5 bases short and J 5 bases short, with 16 bases between. The CDR3 covers 15 residues. The CDR3: CASSPLGIVNNEQFF. The CDR3 DNA sequence: TGTGCCAGCAGCCCGCTCGGAATTGTCAACAATGAGCAGTTCTTC.

The chain recombines TRBV11-2 with TRBJ1-2; the D is unclear. Trimming removed 6 bases at V and 2 bases at J, with 13 bases between. CDR3 length equals 14 residues. From germline, CDR1 is SGHAT and CDR2 FQNNGV. The CDR3 reads CASSVGRLNYGYTF. The CDR3 nucleotides read TGTGCCAGCAGTGTAGGGCGCTTGAACTATGGCTACACCTTC.

This chain joins TRBV5-1 and TRBJ2-4, with D unresolved. CDR1 and CDR2 (germline): SGHRS, YFSETQ. This CDR3 region has 14 residues. V lost 1 base, J lost 6 bases, and 11 bases lay in between. CDR3 in amino acids: CASSLTGPGNIQYF. CDR3 nucleotides: TGCGCCAGCAGCTTGACGGGCCCGGGAAACATTCAGTACTTC. Variable domain in full (rest from reference TRBV5-1 and TRBJ2-4): KAGVTQTPRYLIKTRGQQVTLSCSPISGHRSVSWYQQTPGQGLQFLFEYFSETQRNKGNFPGRFSGRQFSNSRSEMNVSTLELGDSALYLCASSLTGPGNIQYFGAGTRLSVL.

The rearrangement links TRBV10-3 to TRBJ2-1, with D unresolved. Deletions cut 0 bases from V and 3 bases from J, with 9 bases between. The CDR3 spans 15 residues. Germline CDR1 ENHRY, CDR2 SYGVKD. CDR3 sequence (DNA): TGTGCCATCAGTGAGTCGATACCGAGCTACAATGAGCAGTTCTTC. Translation gives CAISESIPSYNEQFF.

V gene TRBV21-1 combines with J gene TRBJ1-6. TRBV21-1 is classified as a pseudogene. The CDR3 loop spans 18 amino acids. CDR3 loop: CASRTMIATIHHNSPLHF. The CDR3, as DNA: TGTGCCAGCAGAACGATGATAGCTACCATACATCATAATTCACCCCTCCACTTT.

This chain links TRBV19 with TRBJ1-1, with D maybe TRBD1 (6 bases). The V and J ends lost 7 bases and 5 bases respectively, with 20 bases between them. The CDR3 sequence is 15 residues long. Per germline, CDR1 LNHDA and CDR2 SQIVND (reference sequence). This chain's CDR3 is CASKDSLLGGTEAFF. The CDR3 DNA reads TGTGCCAGTAAGGACAGCCTACTAGGAGGGACTGAAGCTTTCTTT.

This clone was seen more than once but under ten times. The chain combines TRBV28 with TRBJ1-2; D possibly corresponds to TRBD1 (5 bases). This CDR3 is 14 amino acids long. The V end was cut by 5 bases, the J end by 0 bases, with 10 bases between. The germline gives CDR1 MDHEN, CDR2 SYDVKM. The CDR3: CASSDSSSNYGYTF. DNA for the CDR3: TGTGCCAGCAGTGACAGTTCTTCTAACTATGGCTACACCTTC.

The chain joins TRBV28 to TRBJ1-3; TRBD1 matches 7 bases. V lost 6 bases, J lost 3 bases, and 11 bases stayed unmatched. Per the germline V gene, CDR1 is MDHEN and CDR2 is SYDVKM. The CDR3 is 16 amino acids. The CDR3 here is CASRATGVRRGNTIYF. The DNA of the CDR3 is TGTGCCAGCAGGGCTACAGGGGTACGCCGTGGAAACACCATATATTTT.

This clone showed up just a few times. This rearrangement joins TRBV7-9 to TRBJ2-3; D gene uncertain. With 3 bases removed from V and 6 bases from J, the gap between germline ends came to 7 bases. Per germline, CDR1 SEHNR and CDR2 FQNEAQ (reference sequence). The CDR3 contains 12 residues. The CDR3 region has the DNA TGTGCCAGCAGCTTGGCTCAGGATACGCAGTATTTT. This encodes CASSLAQDTQYF.

The chain has TRBV10-1 and TRBJ1-1, with 8 nucleotides matching TRBD1. Germline V gene data show CDR1 as WNHNN and CDR2 as SYGVQD (reference sequence). The trim removed 8 bases at V and 1 base at J, leaving 9 bases unmatched. CDR3 length: 15 amino acids. CDR3 nucleotides: TGCGCCAGCCTACCCGACAGGGGCCCGAACACTGAAGCTTTCTTT. This encodes CASLPDRGPNTEAFF.

The chain combines TRBV9 with TRBJ2-1, with 7 bases lining up with TRBD2. This CDR3 region has 13 residues. The V segment lost 7 bases and the J segment 4 bases; nucleotides outside the gene matches: 5. Germline V gene data show CDR1 as SGDLS and CDR2 as YYNGEE. CDR3 DNA: TGTGCCAGCGGGCTAGCGGAGTACAATGAGCAGTTCTTC. This encodes CASGLAEYNEQFF.